This TCR beta chain was identified in a study of cytomegalovirus exposure and HLA in healthy donors. As for the study in general: There were roughly 120 million unique TCR beta sequences, drawn from 150 million to 200 million T cells, in an earlier analysis.

The PCR used 60 Vbeta and 13 Jbeta primers. TCRdb's table, derived via immunoSEQ multiplex PCR, lists solely in-frame clones and lacks some. The sample table includes 53,000 or so clones. CDR1 is SGHNT and CDR2 is YYREEE in the germline V gene (reference sequence). The CDR3 loop spans 16 amino acids. V lost 2 bases to trimming and J lost 10 bases; unmatched junction nucleotides: 14. Among the donors, all were healthy bone marrow donors. While unrecorded immune exposures were likely, the donors were nominally healthy when sampled. The sequence was collected from a man aged 18-30 years in good health and CMV-seropositive. The specimen sequenced was PBMCs. The V and J genes are TRBV5-4 and TRBJ2-1; 8 bases are shared with TRBD1. The CDR3 here is CASSLSDRGPYREQFF. CDR3 nucleotide sequence: TGTGCCAGCAGCTTATCCGACAGGGGTCCCTACAGAGAGCAGTTCTTC.